These 25 T cell receptor beta chains were all obtained from the same sample, sequenced in a study of T cells after yellow fever vaccination. In TCRdb, the 5' RACE reads were re-called with MiXCR into one record per CDR3 protein. The profile shows around 600,000 distinct CDR3 sequences, roughly an eighth of them singletons. This specimen was PBMCs, taken on the day of the yellow fever booster vaccination. All receptors derive from a man aged 25 to 45 who received the YFV17D yellow fever vaccine.

This clonotype turned up a few times. The rearrangement joins TRBV6-6 to TRBJ2-5; the D is unclear. V lost 5 bases and J lost 2, with 9 bases in between. Per the germline V gene, CDR1 is MNHNY and CDR2 is SVGAGI (reference sequence). This CDR3 comprises 13 residues. The CDR3 reads CASSVRYQETQYF. The CDR3, as DNA: TGTGCCAGCAGTGTGCGGTATCAAGAGACCCAGTACTTC.

This clonotype has just a few counts. This chain joins TRBV12-3 or TRBV12-4 and TRBJ1-2; D uncertain. The V end lost 5 bases, the J end lost 13 bases, and 17 bases lay between the germline ends. This CDR3 has 12 amino acids. CDR3 protein: CASSQVAGPVTF. DNA for the CDR3: TGTGCCAGCAGTCAAGTCGCCGGGCCCGTCACCTTC.

This clonotype appeared many times. J is TRBJ2-1 and V is TRBV7-2; 7 bases fit TRBD2. The CDR3 contains 13 residues. V lost 4 bases, J lost 6 bases, and 3 bases stayed unmatched. Germline-derived CDR1 and CDR2 are SGHTA and FQGNSA. The CDR3 DNA follows: TGTGCCAGCAGCTCGACTAGCTCCAATGAGCAGTTCTTC. Residues: CASSSTSSNEQFF.

A few counts support this clonotype. The chain links TRBV20-1 to TRBJ2-3, with 13 bases that match TRBD2. This CDR3 has 16 amino acids. Germline-derived CDR1 and CDR2 are DFQATT and SNEGSKA (reference sequence). V was pared by 0 bases and J by 7 bases, with 7 bases of the junction left unmatched. Written as DNA, the CDR3 is TGCAGTGCTAGAGACCTACTAGCGGGAGGGCCTCATACGCAGTATTTT. Its translation is CSARDLLAGGPHTQYF.

Only a few counts were recorded for this clonotype. The chain combines TRBV14 with TRBJ2-3, with 11 bases matching TRBD2. The CDR3 is 15 amino acids. V was pared by 7 bases and J by 4 bases, with 7 bases of the junction left unmatched. Germline V gives CDR1 SGHDN, CDR2 FVKESK. CDR3 in DNA: TGTGCCAGCAACCTAGCGGGAGGTCGCCCAGATACGCAGTATTTT. Translation gives CASNLAGGRPDTQYF.

This clonotype was seen a handful of times. V usage is TRBV7-9 and J usage is TRBJ2-1; D could derive from TRBD1 or TRBD2 (5 bases each). The CDR3 covers 15 residues. V was clipped by 4 bases and J by 12 bases, with 22 bases between them. Germline-derived CDR1 and CDR2 are SEHNR and FQNEAQ (reference sequence). CDR3 loop: CASSSSRDLYERQFF. The CDR3 DNA reads TGTGCCAGCAGCTCGTCCCGGGACCTTTACGAAAGGCAGTTCTTC.

This sequence joins TRBV5-4 and TRBJ1-1; D might be TRBD1 (5 bases). The germline gives CDR1 SGHNT, CDR2 YYREEE (reference sequence). The CDR3 is 16 residues long. V was cut by 3 bases and J by 2 bases, with 17 bases left in between. In nucleotides, the CDR3 is TGTGCCAGCAGCTCCCGCCGGGGCCTCGACAACACTGAAGCTTTCTTT. The encoded protein is CASSSRRGLDNTEAFF.

This clonotype appeared many times. V and J are TRBV12-5 and TRBJ1-6, with D unclear. Germline V gene data show CDR1 as LGHNT and CDR2 as FRNRAP. CDR3 length equals 17 residues. Trimming cost V 5 bases and J 0 bases, with 14 bases left between them. This CDR3 reads CASGPDRPSSYNSPLHF. CDR3 DNA sequence: TGTGCTAGTGGTCCAGACCGCCCGAGCTCCTATAATTCACCCCTCCACTTT.

This clonotype was seen more than once but under ten times. The chain employs TRBV6-2 or TRBV6-3 and TRBJ1-5; D remains unclear. Germline CDR1 MNHEY, CDR2 SVGEGT. Trimming left V 7 bases short and J 0 bases short, with 13 bases between. CDR3 length equals 15 residues. The CDR3 DNA reads as TGTGCCAGCATATCCGGGGTTTATAGCAATCAGCCCCAGCATTTT. This codes for CASISGVYSNQPQHF.

This clonotype showed up just a few times. V and J are TRBV12-3 or TRBV12-4 and TRBJ2-7; D is perhaps TRBD2 (5 bases). Trimming took off 2 bases at V and 2 bases at J, with 10 bases between the two ends. This CDR3 comprises 14 residues. The CDR3 reads CASSLPQRTYEQYF. The CDR3 DNA sequence: TGTGCCAGCAGTTTACCCCAGCGGACCTACGAGCAGTACTTC.

This clonotype was seen many times. The chain recombines TRBV29-1 with TRBJ2-7; D is possibly TRBD2 (6 bases). The germline CDR1 and CDR2 sequences are SQVTM and ANQGSEA. Trimming left V 5 bases short and J 2 bases short, with 16 bases between. The CDR3 consists of 14 residues. CDR3 region: CSVSGGTRPYEQYF. CDR3 sequence (DNA): TGCAGCGTTTCGGGCGGGACGAGACCCTACGAGCAGTACTTC.

The gene calls are TRBV5-1 and TRBJ2-3; D is undetermined. The CDR3 length is 9 residues. V lost 4 bases and J lost 8, with 2 bases in between. Germline V gene sequence: CDR1 SGHRS, CDR2 YFSETQ. Here the CDR3 DNA reads TGCGCCAGCAGCCCTACGCAGTATTTT. This translates into CASSPTQYF.

In its sample, this clonotype was seen a few times. This chain uses TRBV12-3 or TRBV12-4 with TRBJ2-1; the D call may be TRBD1 or TRBD2 (5 bases each). V was clipped by 8 bases and J by 13 bases, with 27 bases between them. This CDR3 spans 15 amino acids. The DNA of the CDR3 is TGTGCCAGCTCCGCGGCGCAGCGTGGGGGTTTATTACAGTTCTTC. It yields the protein CASSAAQRGGLLQFF.

The J gene is TRBJ2-1, the V gene TRBV7-8, with 9 positions matching TRBD2. The CDR3 is made up of 16 amino acids. Losses at the gene ends were 0 bases for V and 7 bases for J; bases not matched to a gene: 7. Germline CDR1 and CDR2: SGHVS and FQNEAQ. CDR3 loop: CASSLAPASGVNEQFF. The DNA of the CDR3 is TGTGCCAGCAGCTTAGCACCGGCTAGCGGGGTGAATGAGCAGTTCTTC.

This clonotype has more than one count but fewer than ten. The chain is built from TRBV29-1 and TRBJ2-1, with 7 bases lining up with TRBD2. Germline loops: CDR1 SQVTM, CDR2 ANQGSEA. V lost 3 bases, J lost 0 bases, and 2 bases stayed unmatched. The CDR3 consists of 14 residues. Written as DNA, the CDR3 is TGCAGCGTTGAGGGCGGGAGCTCCTACAATGAGCAGTTCTTC. Translated: CSVEGGSSYNEQFF.

In this sample, this clonotype turned up a few times. V usage is TRBV7-2 and J usage is TRBJ1-2, with 9 bases that match TRBD1. Trimming at V came to 2 bases and at J to 2 bases, leaving 6 bases not matched to a gene. Per the germline V gene, CDR1 is SGHTA and CDR2 is FQGNSA. This CDR3 comprises 16 residues. The CDR3 sequence is CASSLFRQGENYGYTF. The DNA of the CDR3 is TGTGCCAGCAGCTTATTTCGACAGGGGGAGAACTATGGCTACACCTTC.

The chain combines TRBV20-1 with TRBJ2-6, with D possibly matching TRBD1 (7 bases). The ends were cut back, 6 bases at V and 3 bases at J, with 15 bases in the middle. Germline CDR1 and CDR2: DFQATT and SNEGSKA (reference sequence). The CDR3 has 15 residues. DNA for the CDR3: TGCAGTGCCGAGGAGGGGGCGGTTGGGGCCAACGTCCTGACTTTC. It translates to CSAEEGAVGANVLTF.

This clonotype was seen a handful of times. The chain is built from TRBV12-3 or TRBV12-4 and TRBJ1-5, with D maybe TRBD1 (5 bases). Trimming removed 3 bases at V and 6 bases at J, with 9 bases between. The CDR3 contains 13 residues. The CDR3 here is CASSFSGTQPQHF. The CDR3 nucleotides read TGTGCCAGCAGTTTCTCGGGGACTCAGCCCCAGCATTTT.

This clonotype was seen ten or more times. This sequence joins TRBV20-1 and TRBJ2-5; TRBD2 matches at 12 bases. CDR1 is DFQATT and CDR2 is SNEGSKA in the germline V gene (reference sequence). Trimming cost V 5 bases and J 5 bases; bases outside gene matches: 3. The CDR3 sequence is 13 residues long. CDR3 protein: CSAGLAGLETQYF. Here the CDR3 DNA reads TGCAGTGCTGGACTAGCGGGACTCGAGACCCAGTACTTC.

The sample holds a few counts of this clonotype. The chain links TRBV5-1 to TRBJ2-4; D is unresolved. Germline CDR1 reads SGHRS; CDR2 reads YFSETQ. Trimming stripped 4 bases from V and 12 bases from J, with 17 bases between. The CDR3 is 13 residues long. The CDR3 is CASSATIQTSQYF. Here the CDR3 DNA reads TGCGCCAGCAGCGCAACCATCCAGACATCTCAGTACTTC.

This clonotype occurred many times. This rearrangement joins TRBV5-1 to TRBJ2-2, with 7 bases matching TRBD1. The V gene's germline CDR1 is SGHRS and CDR2 YFSETQ. Germline trimming cut 0 bases from V and 4 bases from J; bases unmatched to any gene: 9. The CDR3 extends over 17 amino acids. CDR3 bases: TGCGCCAGCAGCTTGGGTCTTAGGGGGCCTGGCACCGGGGAGCTGTTTTTT. It encodes CASSLGLRGPGTGELFF.

The J gene is TRBJ2-5, the V gene TRBV28; no firm D call. CDR3 length equals 14 residues. Trimming left V 6 bases short and J 2 bases short, with 13 bases between. Per the germline V gene, CDR1 is MDHEN and CDR2 is SYDVKM. The CDR3 DNA reads as TGTGCCAGCAGGACCTACGGACGGCAAGAGACCCAGTACTTC. Encoded protein: CASRTYGRQETQYF.

In this sample, this clonotype turned up a few times. For the CDR3, the DNA is TGCGCCAGCAGCCAAGAAAGAACTAGCGGTGGGTTGGAGCAGTTCTTC. As protein: CASSQERTSGGLEQFF. The gene calls are TRBV4-3 and TRBJ2-1; 8 positions match TRBD2. J lost 10 bases, V lost 0 bases, and 11 bases had no gene match. CDR1 LGHNA and CDR2 YSLEER come from the germline V gene. The length of the CDR3 is 16 residues.

There are a few counts of this clonotype. The chain is built from TRBV5-5 and TRBJ2-1, with D perhaps matching TRBD2 (7 bases). The V and J ends lost 0 bases and 8 bases respectively, with 15 bases between them. The CDR3 sequence is 15 residues long. Germline CDR1 and CDR2: SGHKS and YYEKEE (reference sequence). The CDR3 here is CASSLGGLAVDEQFF. The DNA of the CDR3 is TGTGCCAGCAGCTTGGGGGGGCTAGCGGTCGATGAGCAGTTCTTC.

Ten or more counts support this clonotype. This chain uses TRBV14 with TRBJ2-1, with D unclear. The length of the CDR3 is 16 residues. The germline V and J ends were trimmed by 0 bases and 2 bases, with 11 bases remaining between them. The germline gives CDR1 SGHDN, CDR2 FVKESK. Here the CDR3 reads CASSQDSELTYNEQFF. The CDR3 nucleotides are TGTGCCAGCAGCCAAGATTCCGAGCTTACCTACAATGAGCAGTTCTTC.